The next 17 T cell receptor beta chains were all read from a single sample in a study of blood T cell repertoires in COVID-19. Only in-frame clones appear in the TCRdb table, and some are missing; sequencing was by immunoSEQ multiplex PCR. The table records 7,500 to 10,000 clones, roughly four fifths of them present only once. Sequencing was performed on peripheral blood. The source is a human donor in a cohort sampled during active COVID-19.

The table lists this clone with a count of one. The rearrangement joins TRBV3-1 (or the pseudogene TRBV3-2) to TRBJ2-4; 7 bases match TRBD2. The V and J ends lost 2 bases and 9 bases, in that order; junction bases with no gene match: 7. Germline V gives CDR1 LGHDT, CDR2 YNNKEL (reference sequence). The CDR3 is made up of 14 amino acids. The chain's CDR3 is CASSQMTSRGIQYF. The CDR3 DNA reads TGTGCCAGCAGCCAAATGACTAGCCGGGGCATTCAGTACTTC.

This clone was counted once. The rearrangement uses TRBV10-2 and TRBJ1-2, with D uncertain. CDR1 and CDR2 from the germline V gene are WSHSY and SAAADI. The CDR3 totals 16 residues. The V gene lost 0 bases and the J gene lost 1 base, with 12 bases spanning the gap. CDR3 sequence reads: CASSESVAGINYGYTF. Written as DNA, the CDR3 is TGCGCCAGCAGTGAGTCTGTAGCCGGAATTAACTATGGCTACACCTTC.

The CDR3: CASSIPGEQYF. In DNA, the CDR3 is TGTGCCAGTAGTATACCAGGGGAGCAGTACTTC. This chain links TRBV19 with TRBJ2-7; D possibly corresponds to TRBD1 (5 bases). V was trimmed by 2 bases and J by 7 bases, leaving 6 bases between them. CDR3 length: 11 amino acids. Germline CDR1 is LNHDA and CDR2 is SQIVND (reference sequence).

This clone showed up just once. The rearrangement uses TRBV7-2 and TRBJ1-6; 7 bases are shared with TRBD1. The CDR3 loop spans 14 amino acids. The V gene end was trimmed by 2 bases and the J gene end by 6 bases; junction bases not matched to a gene: 1. CDR1 is SGHTA and CDR2 is FQGNSA in the germline V gene. The CDR3 nucleotides are TGTGCCAGCAGCTTAACAGGGGCTAATTCACCCCTCCACTTT. It translates to CASSLTGANSPLHF.

This chain links TRBV11-2 with TRBJ2-5, with a weak D call TRBD1 (6 bases). The CDR3 runs 16 residues. From germline, CDR1 is SGHAT and CDR2 FQNNGV. The V end lost 1 base, the J end lost 3 bases, and 15 bases lay between the germline ends. CDR3 nucleotides: TGTGCCAGCAGCTTAGCTGGGGGCAAGACTAAAGAGACCCAGTACTTC. Amino acids: CASSLAGGKTKETQYF.

This clone has only a few counts. The chain is built from TRBV19 and TRBJ1-2; TRBD1 might be the D (6 bases). CDR1 is LNHDA, CDR2 SQIVND, per germline (reference sequence). The CDR3 spans 15 residues. Trimming shortened V by 6 bases and J by 2 bases, and 16 bases separated the two germline ends. CDR3 sequence (DNA): TGTGCCAGTAGCCTAGACCTACAGGGCAACTATGGCTACACCTTC. This gives the protein CASSLDLQGNYGYTF.

This clone was detected only a few times. The rearrangement uses TRBV4-1 and TRBJ1-5, with D possibly being TRBD1 (5 bases). The V and J ends lost 6 bases and 3 bases respectively, with 15 bases between them. Germline values: CDR1 MGHRA, CDR2 YSYEKL. The CDR3 covers 15 residues. CDR3 DNA sequence: TGCGCCAGCAGTTGGGGAAGGGGCTTCAATCAGCCCCAGCATTTT. Protein: CASSWGRGFNQPQHF.

CDR3 region: CASGSGVPQPQHF. The CDR3 bases are TGTGCCAGCGGATCGGGAGTCCCTCAGCCCCAGCATTTT. This chain joins TRBV6-5 and TRBJ1-5, with D hard to call. V dropped 8 bases and J dropped 6 bases, with 14 bases sitting between them. This CDR3 has 13 residues. Germline V gives CDR1 MNHEY, CDR2 SVGAGI.

In its sample, this clone was seen a few times. V is TRBV18 and J is TRBJ2-5; 8 bases are a match to TRBD1. CDR1 is KGHSH, CDR2 LQKENI, per germline. The CDR3 spans 15 residues. J gave up 3 bases and V 2 bases, and 5 bases lay outside the gene matches. The CDR3 sequence: CASSPRSGGKETQYF. CDR3 nucleotide sequence: TGTGCCAGCTCACCAAGGTCAGGGGGCAAAGAGACCCAGTACTTC.

The chain joins TRBV6-5 to TRBJ2-6, with 7 bases identical to TRBD1. This CDR3 contains 15 residues. Trimming cost V 6 bases and J 4 bases; bases outside gene matches: 6. Looked up from germline, CDR1 is MNHEY and CDR2 is SVGAGI. For the CDR3, the DNA is TGTGCCAGCAGCCGGACAGGAGCAGGGGCCAACGTCCTGACTTTC. Translated, it gives CASSRTGAGANVLTF.

The chain joins TRBV7-9 to TRBJ2-7; D remains unclear. This CDR3 contains 15 residues. In germline, CDR1 is SEHNR, CDR2 FQNEAQ (reference sequence). V lost 1 base and J lost 0, with 10 bases in between. The CDR3 nucleotides are TGTGCCAGCAGCTTAGGAGGCGTGAGCTCCTACGAGCAGTACTTC. Its translation: CASSLGGVSSYEQYF. Full variable domain (missing parts from reference TRBV7-9 and TRBJ2-7): DTGVSQNPRHKITKRGQNVTFRCDPISEHNRLYWYRQTLGQGPEFLTYFQNEAQLEKSRLLSDRFSAERPKGSFSTLEIQRTEQGDSAMYLCASSLGGVSSYEQYFGPGTRLTVT.

The genes are TRBV4-2 and TRBJ2-7, with D possibly TRBD2 on 5 matching bases. Germline CDR1 is LGHNA and CDR2 is YNFKEQ. Trimming cost V 4 bases and J 3 bases, with 7 bases left between them. CDR3 size: 12 residues. CDR3 nucleotide sequence: TGTGCCAGCAGCCCAAGCGGCTACGAGCAGTACTTC. Translation gives CASSPSGYEQYF.

This chain uses TRBV19 with TRBJ1-2, with 7 nucleotides matching TRBD1. The CDR3 has 16 amino acids. Germline V gives CDR1 LNHDA, CDR2 SQIVND (reference sequence). The V and J ends lost 0 bases and 0 bases, in that order; junction bases with no gene match: 4. The CDR3 region has the DNA TGTGCCAGTAGTATAGATCTCGACAGGGCTAACTATGGCTACACCTTC. As protein: CASSIDLDRANYGYTF.

This chain connects TRBV5-1 to TRBJ2-5; TRBD2 might be the D (5 bases). Germline lookup yields CDR1 SGHRS and CDR2 YFSETQ. The V gene lost 1 base and the J gene lost 4 bases, with 14 bases spanning the gap. This CDR3 is built from 15 residues. CDR3 in amino acids: CASSLWLEVGETQYF. CDR3 DNA sequence: TGCGCCAGCAGCTTGTGGTTGGAGGTTGGAGAGACCCAGTACTTC.

The V and J genes are TRBV6-1 and TRBJ2-7; 9 bases line up with TRBD1. Germline V lookup: CDR1 MNHNS, CDR2 SASEGT. The CDR3 consists of 18 residues. V shed 3 bases, J shed 4 bases, and the junction held 16 bases outside the gene matches. CDR3 in amino acids: CASSDGTGHGPSLYEQYF. CDR3 coding DNA: TGTGCCAGCAGTGACGGGACAGGGCATGGCCCTAGCCTTTACGAGCAGTACTTC.

The gene calls are TRBV5-1 and TRBJ2-7; 7 bases match TRBD2. With V trimmed by 0 bases and J by 0 bases, 3 bases remained unmatched. Germline CDR1 reads SGHRS; CDR2 reads YFSETQ. The CDR3 totals 15 residues. CDR3 protein: CASSLDGTNSYEQYF. The CDR3 DNA follows: TGCGCCAGCAGCTTGGATGGGACTAACTCCTACGAGCAGTACTTC.

This clone is categorized as large. V and J are TRBV2 and TRBJ1-2; D is unresolved. This CDR3 spans 15 amino acids. In germline, CDR1 is SNHLY, CDR2 FYNNEI. Trimming shortened V by 6 bases and J by 8 bases, and 22 bases separated the two germline ends. The CDR3: CASRNYGIHDGGYTF. The CDR3 DNA is TGTGCCAGCAGGAATTACGGGATTCACGATGGAGGCTACACCTTC.